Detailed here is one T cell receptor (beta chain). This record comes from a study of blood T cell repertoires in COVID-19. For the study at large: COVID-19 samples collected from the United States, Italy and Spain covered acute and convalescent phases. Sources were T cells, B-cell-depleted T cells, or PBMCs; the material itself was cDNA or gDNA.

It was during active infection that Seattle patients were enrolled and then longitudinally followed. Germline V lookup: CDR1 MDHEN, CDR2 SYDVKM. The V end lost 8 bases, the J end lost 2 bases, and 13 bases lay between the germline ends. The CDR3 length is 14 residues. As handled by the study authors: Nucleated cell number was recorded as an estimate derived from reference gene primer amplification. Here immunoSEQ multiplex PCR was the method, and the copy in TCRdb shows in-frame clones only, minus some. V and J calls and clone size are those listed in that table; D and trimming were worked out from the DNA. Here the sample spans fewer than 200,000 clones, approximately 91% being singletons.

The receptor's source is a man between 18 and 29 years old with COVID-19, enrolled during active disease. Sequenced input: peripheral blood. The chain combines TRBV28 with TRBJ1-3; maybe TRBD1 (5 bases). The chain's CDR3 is CASFSGGAGNTIYF. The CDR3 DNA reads TGTGCCAGCTTCTCCGGAGGGGCTGGAAACACCATATATTTT.